This T cell receptor beta chain was identified during a study of blood T cell repertoires in COVID-19. This table comes from immunoSEQ multiplex PCR, and its TCRdb copy is limited to in-frame clones, with some not included. The data show around 190,000 clones, with roughly four fifths seen just once and roughly 8.7% held by the top ten. This receptor was identified in a middle-aged man who had recovered from COVID-19. Sequenced input: PBMCs or T cells enriched from blood (not recorded which).

The CDR3 loop is CASSLGLDTQYF. Here the CDR3 DNA reads TGTGCCAGCAGCTTAGGTCTGGATACGCAGTATTTT. This chain joins TRBV7-9 and TRBJ2-3, with D unresolved. CDR1 is SEHNR, CDR2 FQNEAQ, per germline (reference sequence). This CDR3 comprises 12 residues. V lost 1 base to trimming and J lost 6 bases, with 5 bases between them. The whole variable domain, remainder taken from reference TRBV7-9 and TRBJ2-3, is DTGVSQNPRHKITKRGQNVTFRCDPISEHNRLYWYRQTLGQGPEFLTYFQNEAQLEKSRLLSDRFSAERPKGSFSTLEIQRTEQGDSAMYLCASSLGLDTQYFGPGTRLTVL.